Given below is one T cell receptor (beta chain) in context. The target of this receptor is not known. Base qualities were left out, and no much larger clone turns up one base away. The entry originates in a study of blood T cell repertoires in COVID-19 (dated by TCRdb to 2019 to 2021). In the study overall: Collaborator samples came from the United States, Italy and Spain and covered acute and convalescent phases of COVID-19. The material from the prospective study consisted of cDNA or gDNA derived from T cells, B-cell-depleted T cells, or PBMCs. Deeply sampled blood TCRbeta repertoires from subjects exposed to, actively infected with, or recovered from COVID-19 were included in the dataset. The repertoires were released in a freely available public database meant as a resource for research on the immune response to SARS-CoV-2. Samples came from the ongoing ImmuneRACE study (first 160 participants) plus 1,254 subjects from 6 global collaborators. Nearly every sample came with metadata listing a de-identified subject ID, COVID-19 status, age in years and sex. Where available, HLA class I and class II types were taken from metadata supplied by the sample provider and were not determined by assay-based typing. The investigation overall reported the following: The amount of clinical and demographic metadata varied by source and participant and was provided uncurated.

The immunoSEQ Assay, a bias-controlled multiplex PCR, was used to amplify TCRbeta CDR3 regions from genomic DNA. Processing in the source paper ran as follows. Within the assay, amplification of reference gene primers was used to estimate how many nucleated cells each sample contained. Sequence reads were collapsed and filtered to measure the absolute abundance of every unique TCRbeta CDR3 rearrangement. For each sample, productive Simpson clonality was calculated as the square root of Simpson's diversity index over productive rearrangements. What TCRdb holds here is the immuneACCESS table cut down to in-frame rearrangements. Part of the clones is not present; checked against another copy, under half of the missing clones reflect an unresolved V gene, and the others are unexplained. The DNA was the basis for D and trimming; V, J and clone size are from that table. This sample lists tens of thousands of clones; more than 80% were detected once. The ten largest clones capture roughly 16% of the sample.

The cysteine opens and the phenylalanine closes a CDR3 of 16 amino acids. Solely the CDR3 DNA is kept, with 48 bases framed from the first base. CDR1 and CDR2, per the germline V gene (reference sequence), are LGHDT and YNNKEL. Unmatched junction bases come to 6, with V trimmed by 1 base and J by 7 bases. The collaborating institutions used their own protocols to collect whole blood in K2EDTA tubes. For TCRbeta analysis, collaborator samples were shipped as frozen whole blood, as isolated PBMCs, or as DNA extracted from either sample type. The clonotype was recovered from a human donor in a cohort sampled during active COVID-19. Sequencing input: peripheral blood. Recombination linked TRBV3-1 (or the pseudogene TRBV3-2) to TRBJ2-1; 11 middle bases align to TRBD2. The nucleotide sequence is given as TGTGCCAGCAGCCAAGGGGTAGCGGGAGGGCTAAATGAGCAGTTCTTC. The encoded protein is CASSQGVAGGLNEQFF.